Presented here are 5 T cell receptor beta chains from one specimen sequenced in a study of shared clonotypes between healthy human individuals. TCRdb's table, derived via immunoSEQ multiplex PCR, lists solely in-frame clones and lacks some. The data contain about 460,000 clones, 77% of them seen just once; the ten biggest clones take up 12%. Sequencing used PBMCs. These receptors were obtained from a woman in her forties in good health. Some clones in this sample may be carry-over from other donors' samples.

The chain couples TRBV10-3 to TRBJ2-5; TRBD1 might be the D (6 bases). Per germline, CDR1 ENHRY and CDR2 SYGVKD. The CDR3 has 14 residues. Trimming pared 0 bases from V and 5 bases from J, leaving 10 bases between. The DNA for the CDR3 is TGTGCCATCAGTGAGTCGGCAGGGGTGGAGACCCAGTACTTC. Its translation is CAISESAGVETQYF.

The V gene is TRBV19, the J gene TRBJ2-6; D is undetermined. From germline, CDR1 is LNHDA and CDR2 SQIVND (reference sequence). This CDR3 spans 13 amino acids. Trimming shortened V by 3 bases and J by 3 bases, and 3 bases separated the two germline ends. CDR3 coding DNA: TGTGCCAGTAGTATCAATGGGGCCAACGTCCTGACTTTC. Amino acid sequence: CASSINGANVLTF.

This chain uses TRBV7-3 with TRBJ2-1, with a possible D match to TRBD2 (5 bases). Trimming shortened V by 4 bases and J by 10 bases, and 14 bases separated the two germline ends. The length of the CDR3 is 13 residues. Germline assignment: CDR1 SGHTA and CDR2 FQGTGA. DNA of the CDR3: TGTGCCAGCAGCTACATGACGGGCGGGGAGCAGTTCTTC. This translates into CASSYMTGGEQFF.

Turning to this clone: A far larger clone is a single base away, which makes a read error likely. The sample contains more than one DNA sequence encoding this CDR3. The chain joins TRBV25-1 to TRBJ1-2, with D perhaps TRBD1 (6 bases). V was clipped by 3 bases and J by 4 bases, with 21 bases between them. Germline V lookup: CDR1 MGHDK, CDR2 SYGVNS. This CDR3 has 17 amino acids. The CDR3 sequence is CASSEEPGADSGYGYTF. CDR3 nucleotide sequence: TGTGCCAGCAGTGAGGAGCCAGGGGCCGATTCTGGCTATGGCTACACCTTC.

This clone appeared a single time. The chain links TRBV29-1 to TRBJ2-5; no firm D call. Deletions cut 4 bases from V and 5 bases from J, with 11 bases between. Germline loops: CDR1 SQVTM, CDR2 ANQGSEA. The CDR3 spans 12 residues. CDR3 in DNA: TGCAGCGTTGTTCAGTTGGGGGAGACCCAGTACTTC. As protein: CSVVQLGETQYF.